The T cell receptor (beta chain) described here comes from a study of cytotoxic CD8 clonotypes in ibrutinib-treated CLL. For the study at large: Per sample, productive templates averaged about 240,000 and productive rearrangements averaged approximately 92,000. General study results and limits: Public clonotypes were uncommon and contracted or stayed stable on treatment.

Measured with immunoSEQ multiplex PCR; TCRdb has only the in-frame clones, and not every one. Of about 74,000 clones in the sample, 75% to 85% are singletons; the top ten hold 6% to 9%. The CDR3 runs to 14 residues. V was clipped by 2 bases and J by 5 bases; unmatched bases: 2. The germline V gene encodes CDR1 MNHNY and CDR2 SVGAGI (reference sequence). Frozen PBMC stocks contributed around 1.9 micrograms of genomic DNA to the TCR beta libraries. Comment on this clone: Its antigen is not known.

The sample was PBMCs, taken at disease progression, from a patient treated with ibrutinib. The sequence came from a human donor with chronic lymphocytic leukemia. This chain uses TRBV6-6 with TRBJ1-1, with 10 bases lining up with TRBD1. The CDR3 here is CASSYRTGGTEAFF. In DNA form, the CDR3 reads TGTGCCAGCAGTTACCGGACAGGGGGGACTGAAGCTTTCTTT.